Presented here are 30 T cell receptor beta chains from one specimen sequenced in a study of T cells in Graves' hyperthyroidism and ophthalmopathy. TCR beta CDR3 sequences were amplified from RNA transcripts. First-round RT-PCR targeting the TCR CDR3 was performed with the HTBI primer set. One entry per CDR3 protein results from TCRdb running MiXCR on the multiplex PCR reads. The table records fewer than 800,000 distinct CDR3 sequences, around 17% of them present only once. The source material was blood. All receptors come from a man aged 18 to 29 with Graves' hyperthyroidism.

This clonotype appeared a few times. The genes are TRBV30 and TRBJ2-3; no clear D. The CDR3 loop spans 11 amino acids. V was shortened by 3 bases and J by 6 bases, with 7 bases between the two germline ends. Germline assignment: CDR1 GTSNPN and CDR2 SVGIG (reference sequence). This CDR3 is CAWSHGDTQYF. In DNA form, the CDR3 reads TGTGCCTGGAGCCACGGGGATACGCAGTATTTT.

The chain joins TRBV6-5 to TRBJ1-2; no definite D call. Between the trimmed V and J ends, which lost 4 bases and 5 bases, there was a span of 5 bases. The CDR3 contains 11 residues. Germline assignment: CDR1 MNHEY and CDR2 SVGAGI. The CDR3: CASSSAYGYTF. The CDR3 DNA follows: TGTGCCAGCAGTTCCGCTTATGGCTACACCTTC.

This chain links TRBV5-6 with TRBJ2-1, with D possibly being TRBD1 (5 bases). Germline loops: CDR1 SGHDT, CDR2 YYEEEE. The CDR3 is 15 residues long. V was cut by 0 bases and J by 3 bases, with 10 bases left in between. The CDR3 DNA is TGTGCCAGCAGCTTGGTGGGGCTTGTCTACAATGAGCAGTTCTTC. This encodes CASSLVGLVYNEQFF.

This clonotype has at least ten counts. DNA of the CDR3: TGCGCCAGCAGCTTGGCTACAGGGTTAAATGAGCAGTTCTTC. This translates into CASSLATGLNEQFF. The rearrangement uses TRBV5-1 and TRBJ2-1, with D possibly being TRBD1 (6 bases). Looked up from germline, CDR1 is SGHRS and CDR2 is YFSETQ. Trimming cost V 0 bases and J 7 bases, with 11 bases left between them. The CDR3 has 14 residues.

With regard to this clonotype: The junction does not match germline at one end; this may be a read error. The chain recombines TRBV6-1 with TRBJ2-6; the match to TRBD2 covers 14 bases. The germline V gene encodes CDR1 MNHNS and CDR2 SASEGT. The CDR3 runs 22 residues. The CDR3 DNA sequence: TGTGCCAGCAACAATCGGGGGACAGGGGGACTAGCGGGAGTGAGAGGGGCCAACGCCCTGACTTTC. Amino acid sequence: CASNNRGTGGLAGVRGANALTF.

This clonotype has a single count. Because it lacks the conserved phenylalanine or tryptophan at the end, this CDR3 is likely a read error. This chain joins TRBV29-1 and TRBJ2-7, with 11 bases identical to TRBD2. V was clipped by 4 bases and J by 4 bases; unmatched bases: 6. Germline V gene data show CDR1 as SQVTM and CDR2 as ANQGSEA. The CDR3 has 14 residues. DNA of the CDR3: TGCAGCGTTGGACCGGGACTAGCGGCTTACGAGCAGTACTCC. Protein sequence: CSVGPGLAAYEQYS.

Many counts were recorded for this clonotype. This chain uses TRBV28 with TRBJ2-1; 7 bases are a match to TRBD1. CDR1 and CDR2 (germline): MDHEN, SYDVKM. V dropped 1 base and J dropped 0; count of bases not matched to a gene: 6. This CDR3 spans 17 amino acids. CDR3 residues: CASSLSTGARSYNEQFF. CDR3 sequence (DNA): TGTGCCAGCAGTTTATCCACAGGGGCTCGCTCCTACAATGAGCAGTTCTTC.

The CDR3, as DNA: TGTGCCAGTAGTATGGAGCAGGCCCCGAGGGGCTACACCTTC. Amino acid sequence: CASSMEQAPRGYTF. This chain connects TRBV19 to TRBJ1-2; D gene uncertain. The CDR3 consists of 14 residues. Germline CDR1 is LNHDA and CDR2 is SQIVND (reference sequence). V lost 3 bases and J lost 8, with 16 bases in between.

This clonotype was counted between two and nine times. The chain carries TRBV4-1 and TRBJ2-1; D could derive from TRBD1 or TRBD2 (5 bases each). Germline CDR1 MGHRA, CDR2 YSYEKL. This CDR3 spans 13 amino acids. The V end lost 9 bases, the J end lost 7 bases, and 16 bases lay between the germline ends. The CDR3 region has the DNA TGCGCCAGTGGGACCGCCCTGTGGAATGAGCAGTTCTTC. The encoded protein is CASGTALWNEQFF.

The rearrangement links TRBV5-5 to TRBJ1-1; D is unclear. The V gene lost 4 bases and the J gene lost 6 bases, with 10 bases spanning the gap. The germline CDR1 and CDR2 sequences are SGHKS and YYEKEE (reference sequence). This CDR3 is built from 12 residues. DNA of the CDR3: TGTGCCAGCAGCCAAACCCCCCCTGAAGCTTTCTTT. It is translated as CASSQTPPEAFF.

Only a few counts were recorded for this clonotype. The chain couples TRBV9 to TRBJ2-7; TRBD1 is a possible D gene (8 bases). V lost 4 bases to trimming and J lost 2 bases, with 19 bases between them. The CDR3 loop spans 16 amino acids. Germline V gives CDR1 SGDLS, CDR2 YYNGEE. In DNA form, the CDR3 reads TGTGCCAGCAGCACAGGGGGGGGAGCCGCTACCTACGAGCAGTACTTC. It translates to CASSTGGGAATYEQYF.

A few counts support this clonotype. The chain couples TRBV7-8 to TRBJ2-1; D perhaps matches TRBD1 (6 bases). This CDR3 comprises 14 residues. The ends were cut back, 4 bases at V and 0 bases at J, with 7 bases in the middle. The germline V gene has CDR1 SGHVS and CDR2 FQNEAQ. As DNA, the CDR3 is TGTGCCAGCAGCTGGGACAACTCCTACAATGAGCAGTTCTTC. Its translation is CASSWDNSYNEQFF.

Many counts were recorded for this clonotype. This chain uses TRBV28 with TRBJ2-4; 9 bases fit TRBD1. V shed 8 bases and J 1 base; nucleotides not matched to a gene: 15. The germline gives CDR1 MDHEN, CDR2 SYDVKM. This CDR3 has 18 amino acids. CDR3 bases: TGTGCCAGCGGAACTAGAAATACAGGGGGCTACGCCAAAAACATTCAGTACTTC. Encoded protein: CASGTRNTGGYAKNIQYF.

This chain uses TRBV13 with TRBJ2-1, with TRBD2 matching over 9 bases. Trimming removed 4 bases from V and 5 bases from J; junction bases left unmatched: 9. This CDR3 is 16 amino acids long. Looked up from germline, CDR1 is PRHDT and CDR2 is FYEKMQ (reference sequence). CDR3 sequence: CASSSLAGPPHNEQFF. The CDR3 bases are TGTGCCAGCAGCTCACTAGCGGGCCCCCCCCACAATGAGCAGTTCTTC.

This clonotype was counted ten times or more. V is TRBV27 and J is TRBJ2-3, with TRBD2 matching 14 bases. The length of the CDR3 is 20 residues. Germline trimming cut 5 bases from V and 5 bases from J; bases unmatched to any gene: 18. Germline loops: CDR1 MNHEY, CDR2 SMNVEV (reference sequence). The CDR3 is CASSLNPGLAGEVPKDTQYF. In DNA form, the CDR3 reads TGTGCCAGCAGTCTCAACCCGGGACTAGCGGGAGAAGTCCCGAAAGATACGCAGTATTTT.

The V gene is TRBV18, the J gene TRBJ2-5; D is unclear. The V gene's germline CDR1 is KGHSH and CDR2 LQKENI. This CDR3 is 16 amino acids long. V was cut by 6 bases and J by 3 bases, with 20 bases left in between. The CDR3 DNA follows: TGTGCCAGCTCCCAGACCCGGACGAGAGTAGAAGAGACCCAGTACTTC. It encodes CASSQTRTRVEETQYF.

V usage is TRBV27 and J usage is TRBJ2-7; perhaps TRBD2 as D (6 bases). This CDR3 is 15 amino acids long. V was shortened by 3 bases and J by 2 bases, with 14 bases between the two germline ends. The germline gives CDR1 MNHEY, CDR2 SMNVEV (reference sequence). CDR3 sequence: CASSFIGGSAYEQYF. CDR3 nucleotides: TGTGCCAGCAGTTTTATCGGGGGATCGGCCTACGAGCAGTACTTC.

This clonotype was counted at least ten times. One junction end does not reproduce the germline sequence, and a read error may be involved. V usage is TRBV18 and J usage is TRBJ2-2; D remains unclear. The CDR3 runs 14 residues. The germline gives CDR1 KGHSH, CDR2 LQKENI. CDR3 DNA: TGTGCCAGCTCCCCACCCCCGCACACCGGGGAGCTGTTTTTT. This gives the protein CASSPPPHTGELFF.

This clonotype was detected ten times or more. The rearrangement joins TRBV24-1 to TRBJ2-3; D may be TRBD2 (5 bases). The CDR3 extends over 18 amino acids. Trimming removed 7 bases at V and 0 bases at J, with 22 bases between. Germline assignment: CDR1 KGHDR and CDR2 SFDVKD. The CDR3 here is CATSPEGEIGSSTDTQYF. Here the CDR3 DNA reads TGTGCCACCAGCCCCGAGGGCGAAATTGGTTCTAGCACAGATACGCAGTATTTT.

This clonotype was recorded many times. This chain links TRBV2 with TRBJ2-7; 8 bases are shared with TRBD1. The V gene's germline CDR1 is SNHLY and CDR2 FYNNEI. The CDR3 runs 14 residues. With V trimmed by 5 bases and J by 5 bases, 8 bases remained unmatched. The CDR3 here is CASSTQGQDHEQYF. The DNA of the CDR3 is TGTGCCAGCAGTACCCAGGGACAGGACCACGAGCAGTACTTC.

This clonotype was observed at least ten times. V gene TRBV2 combines with J gene TRBJ2-7, with D perhaps matching TRBD2 (6 bases). V lost 1 base, J lost 0 bases, and 10 bases lay in between. CDR1 is SNHLY and CDR2 is FYNNEI in the germline V gene. The CDR3 extends over 15 amino acids. In DNA form, the CDR3 reads TGTGCCAGCAGTGAAGGGTCGGGGGACTCCTACGAGCAGTACTTC. Residues: CASSEGSGDSYEQYF.

In its sample, this clonotype was seen many times. The chain employs TRBV20-1 and TRBJ2-3; D is unclear. From germline, CDR1 is DFQATT and CDR2 SNEGSKA (reference sequence). V gave up 3 bases and J gave up 8 bases, with 15 bases separating them. The CDR3 spans 13 residues. CDR3 DNA: TGCAGTGCTAGTCCCTTTGTCGGAGCTACGCAGTATTTT. It encodes CSASPFVGATQYF.

This clonotype was seen at least ten times. The rearrangement links TRBV30 to TRBJ1-1; D is perhaps TRBD1 (5 bases). CDR1 is GTSNPN and CDR2 is SVGIG in the germline V gene (reference sequence). The germline V and J ends were trimmed by 3 bases and 1 base, with 9 bases remaining between them. The CDR3 loop spans 13 amino acids. The chain's CDR3 is CAWRRQGNTEAFF. CDR3 nucleotide sequence: TGTGCCTGGAGGCGGCAGGGGAACACTGAAGCTTTCTTT.

In the case of this clonotype: Germline is not matched at one junction end, which may reflect a read error. V and J are TRBV5-5 and TRBJ2-2; D possibly corresponds to TRBD2 (6 bases). Germline V gene data show CDR1 as SGHKS and CDR2 as YYEKEE (reference sequence). This CDR3 has 13 amino acids. The CDR3 protein is CASRAGNTGELLF. The DNA for the CDR3 is TGTGCCAGCAGGGCGGGAAACACCGGGGAGCTGCTTTTT.

The chain joins TRBV3-1 to TRBJ1-1; 7 positions match TRBD1. V dropped 1 base and J dropped 5; count of bases not matched to a gene: 4. Germline V gives CDR1 LGHDT, CDR2 YNNKEL (reference sequence). The CDR3 covers 14 residues. The DNA of the CDR3 is TGTGCCAGCAGCCAAGCGCCAGGGGGTACTGAAGCTTTCTTT. This codes for CASSQAPGGTEAFF.

In this sample, this clonotype turned up many times. The V and J genes are TRBV12-3 or TRBV12-4 and TRBJ1-2; the D gene is possibly TRBD1 (5 bases). Trimming took off 5 bases at V and 0 bases at J, with 19 bases between the two ends. This CDR3 contains 17 residues. CDR3 amino acids: CASSPYRRSSPNYGYTF. As DNA, the CDR3 is TGTGCCAGCAGTCCTTACAGGAGGTCGAGCCCTAACTATGGCTACACCTTC.

This clonotype was seen ten or more times. The chain combines TRBV27 with TRBJ2-3; 14 bases agree with TRBD2. CDR1 and CDR2 from the germline V gene are MNHEY and SMNVEV (reference sequence). V trimming: 5 bases; J trimming: 6 bases; junction bases outside the gene matches: 7. The CDR3 consists of 16 residues. The CDR3 loop is CASSREGLAGADTQYF. In DNA form, the CDR3 reads TGTGCCAGCAGTAGGGAGGGACTAGCGGGGGCTGATACGCAGTATTTT.

A few counts support this clonotype. This sequence joins TRBV27 and TRBJ2-7, with TRBD2 matching 8 bases. V trimming: 6 bases; J trimming: 6 bases; junction bases outside the gene matches: 10. The CDR3 has 14 residues. Per germline, CDR1 MNHEY and CDR2 SMNVEV (reference sequence). The CDR3 protein is CASRPSGGRREQYF. The CDR3 DNA reads as TGTGCCAGCAGGCCCTCGGGGGGGAGGCGCGAGCAGTACTTC.

This clonotype was seen only a few times. V and J are TRBV11-3 and TRBJ2-6, with D hard to call. The CDR3 covers 21 residues. The V gene's germline CDR1 is SGHNT and CDR2 YENEEA. The germline V and J ends were trimmed by 5 bases and 3 bases, with 29 bases remaining between them. For the CDR3, the DNA is TGTGCCAGCAGCGCCTATCTCTTTTTTACGGAAGCTTCCAATGGGGCCAACGTCCTGACTTTC. Translation: CASSAYLFFTEASNGANVLTF.

This clonotype showed up just a few times. The chain employs TRBV7-2 and TRBJ1-2; no clear D gene. The length of the CDR3 is 14 residues. V was pared by 3 bases and J by 0 bases, with 8 bases between. The germline CDR1 and CDR2 sequences are SGHTA and FQGNSA. The CDR3 here is CASSFKGTNYGYTF. The CDR3 nucleotides are TGTGCCAGCAGCTTCAAAGGGACTAACTATGGCTACACCTTC.